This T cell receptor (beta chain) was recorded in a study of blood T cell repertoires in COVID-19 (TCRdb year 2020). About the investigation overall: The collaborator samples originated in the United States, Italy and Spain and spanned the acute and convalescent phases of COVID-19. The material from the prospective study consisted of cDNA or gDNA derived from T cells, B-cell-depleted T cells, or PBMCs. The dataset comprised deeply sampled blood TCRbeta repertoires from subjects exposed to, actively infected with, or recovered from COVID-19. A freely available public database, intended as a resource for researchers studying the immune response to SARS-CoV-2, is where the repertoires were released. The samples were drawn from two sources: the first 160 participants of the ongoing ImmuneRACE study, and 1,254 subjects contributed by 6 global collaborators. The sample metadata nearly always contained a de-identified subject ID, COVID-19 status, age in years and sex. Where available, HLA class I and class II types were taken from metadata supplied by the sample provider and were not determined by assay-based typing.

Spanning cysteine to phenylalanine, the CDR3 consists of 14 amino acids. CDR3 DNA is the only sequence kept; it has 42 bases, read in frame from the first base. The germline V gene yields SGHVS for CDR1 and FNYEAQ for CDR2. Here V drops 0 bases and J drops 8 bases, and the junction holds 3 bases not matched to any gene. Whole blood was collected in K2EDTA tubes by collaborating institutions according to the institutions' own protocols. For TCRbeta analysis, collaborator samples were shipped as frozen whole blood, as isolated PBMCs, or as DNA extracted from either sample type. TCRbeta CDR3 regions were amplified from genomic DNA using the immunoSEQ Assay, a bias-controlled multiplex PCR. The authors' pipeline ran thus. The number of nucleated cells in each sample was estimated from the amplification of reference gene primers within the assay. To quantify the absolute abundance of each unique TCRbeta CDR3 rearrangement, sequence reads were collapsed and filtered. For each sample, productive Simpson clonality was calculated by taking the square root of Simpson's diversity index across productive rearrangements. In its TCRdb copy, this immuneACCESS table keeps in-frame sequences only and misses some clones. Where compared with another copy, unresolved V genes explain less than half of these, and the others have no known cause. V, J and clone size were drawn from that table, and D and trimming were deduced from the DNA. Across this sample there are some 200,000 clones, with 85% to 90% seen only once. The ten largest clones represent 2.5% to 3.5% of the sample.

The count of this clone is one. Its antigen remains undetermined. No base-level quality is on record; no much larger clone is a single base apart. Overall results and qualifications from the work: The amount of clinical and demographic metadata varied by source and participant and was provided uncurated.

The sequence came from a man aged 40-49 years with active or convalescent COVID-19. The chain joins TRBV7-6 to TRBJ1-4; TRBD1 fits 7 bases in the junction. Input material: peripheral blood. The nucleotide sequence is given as TGTGCCAGCAGCTTAGCAGGGGGCGGCGAAAAACTGTTTTTT. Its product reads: CASSLAGGGEKLFF.